The 7 T cell receptor beta chains reported below all come from one sample, sequenced in a study of T cell repertoires in cytomegalovirus infection. No antigen has been assigned to these receptors. TCRdb redid the calling of the reads with MiXCR, one entry per CDR3 protein. This sample has a few hundred thousand distinct CDR3 sequences, with 40% found just once. The source material was cultured PBMCs, sampled from culture after CMV antigen stimulation. The source of these receptors is a human donor in good health (CMV status not recorded). Some clones in this sample may be carry-over from other donors' samples.

The rearrangement links TRBV10-3 to TRBJ2-1; tentatively, D is TRBD1 or TRBD2 (5 bases each). The germline V gene encodes CDR1 ENHRY and CDR2 SYGVKD. The CDR3 is 14 amino acids. The germline V and J ends were trimmed by 3 bases and 2 bases, with 8 bases remaining between them. The CDR3 sequence: CAISDGAAYNEQFF. The CDR3 DNA sequence: TGTGCCATCAGTGACGGGGCAGCCTACAATGAGCAGTTCTTC.

This clonotype came up once. The junction departs from the called germline gene at one end, perhaps through a read error. V and J are TRBV7-6 and TRBJ2-4; 9 bases align to TRBD1. Germline V gives CDR1 SGHVS, CDR2 FNYEAQ. There are 14 residues in the CDR3. CDR3 in amino acids: CASSPGQGWNNQYF. The CDR3 coding sequence is TGTGCCAGCAGCCCGGGACAGGGTTGGAACAATCAGTACTTC. Drawing the rest from reference TRBV7-6 and TRBJ2-4, the complete variable domain is GAGVSQSPRYKVTKRGQDVALRCDPISGHVSLYWYRQALGQGPEFLTYFNYEAQQDKSGLPNDRFSAERPEGSISTLTIQRTEQRDSAMYRCASSPGQGWNNQYFGAGTRLSVL.

J is TRBJ2-1 and V is TRBV28; D not resolved. The germline V gene encodes CDR1 MDHEN and CDR2 SYDVKM. CDR3 size: 11 residues. Trimming cost V 7 bases and J 10 bases, with 11 bases left between them. The CDR3 loop reads CASTSTREQFF. The CDR3 DNA reads as TGTGCCAGCACCTCGACGAGGGAGCAGTTCTTC. The whole variable domain, remainder taken from reference TRBV28 and TRBJ2-1, is DVKVTQSSRYLVKRTGEKVFLECVQDMDHENMFWYRQDPGLGLRLIYFSYDVKMKEKGDIPEGYSVSREKKERFSLILESASTNQTSMYLCASTSTREQFFGPGTRLTVL.

There are many counts of this clonotype. This chain uses TRBV7-2 with TRBJ2-7, with D hard to call. This CDR3 region has 11 residues. Trimming shortened V by 7 bases and J by 3 bases, and 7 bases separated the two germline ends. Germline CDR1 SGHTA, CDR2 FQGNSA. The CDR3 region is CASTLGYEQYF. CDR3 bases: TGTGCCAGCACCTTGGGCTACGAGCAGTACTTC.

The chain's CDR3 is CASSEVDGLQGEQYF. The CDR3, as DNA: TGTGCCAGCAGTGAGGTGGATGGATTACAGGGCGAGCAGTACTTC. The rearrangement joins TRBV2 to TRBJ2-7, with D tentatively TRBD1 (6 bases). This CDR3 spans 15 amino acids. V gave up 3 bases and J gave up 6 bases, with 18 bases separating them. Germline loops: CDR1 SNHLY, CDR2 FYNNEI. Based on the CDR3 plus reference TRBV2 and TRBJ2-7, the full variable domain is EPEVTQTPSHQVTQMGQEVILRCVPISNHLYFYWYRQILGQKVEFLVSFYNNEISEKSEIFDDQFSVERPDGSNFTLKIRSTKLEDSAMYFCASSEVDGLQGEQYFGPGTRLTVT.

The V gene is TRBV6-2 or TRBV6-3, the J gene TRBJ2-7; D call uncertain. Germline-derived CDR1 and CDR2 are MNHEY and SVGEGT. This CDR3 comprises 12 residues. The V end was cut by 6 bases, the J end by 2 bases, with 8 bases between. Written as DNA, the CDR3 is TGTGCCAGCAGCCGCCCCCCCTACGAGCAGTACTTC. Protein product: CASSRPPYEQYF.

The V and J genes are TRBV12-3 or TRBV12-4 and TRBJ2-7, with 8 positions matching TRBD1. The CDR3 is made up of 14 amino acids. V shed 6 bases and J 3 bases; nucleotides not matched to a gene: 7. The CDR3 DNA reads TGTGCCAGCAGGTCCGGGACAGGAGACTACGAGCAGTACTTC. Translation gives CASRSGTGDYEQYF.